The rows below give T cell receptor beta chains drawn from one sample of a study of T cell responses to AZD1222 COVID-19 vaccine. The repertoire was sequenced with immunoSEQ multiplex PCR; TCRdb's copy has only in-frame clones and lacks some. This sample yields 110,000 to 150,000 clones, of which about 94% are seen a single time; 4.5% to 5.5% belongs to the top ten. The material sequenced was peripheral blood, taken on day 0 of AZD1222 vaccination. These TCRs come from an adult in good health. Both conserved end residues are part of each CDR3. D genes are given only for firm matches. The size field is filled for only some rows; it gives once, few, many or a size class.

clone_size: few
v_call: TRBV5-4
j_call: TRBJ2-2
d_call: NA
cdr3_aa: CASSLEPTTGELFF
cdr3_nt: TGTGCCAGCAGCTTAGAACCAACCACCGGGGAGCTGTTTTTT

clone_size: NA
v_call: TRBV9
j_call: TRBJ2-1
d_call: TRBD2
cdr3_aa: CASSVRLADNEQFF
cdr3_nt: TGTGCCAGCAGCGTACGACTAGCGGACAATGAGCAGTTCTTC

clone_size: NA
v_call: TRBV2
j_call: TRBJ1-4
d_call: TRBD1
cdr3_aa: CASRVRQGEKLFF
cdr3_nt: TGTGCCAGCAGGGTTAGACAGGGTGAAAAACTGTTTTTT

clone_size: NA
v_call: TRBV28
j_call: TRBJ2-1
d_call: NA
cdr3_aa: CASSFGDNEQFF
cdr3_nt: TGTGCCAGCAGTTTTGGTGACAATGAGCAGTTCTTC

clone_size: once
v_call: TRBV28
j_call: TRBJ2-7
d_call: NA
cdr3_aa: CASSRTSSGYYEQYF
cdr3_nt: TGTGCCAGCAGTAGGACATCCAGTGGGTACTACGAGCAGTACTTC

clone_size: NA
v_call: TRBV28
j_call: TRBJ1-2
d_call: NA
cdr3_aa: CASSQTSPTGFLSGYTF
cdr3_nt: TGTGCCAGCAGCCAAACCTCCCCAACAGGCTTCCTGAGCGGCTACACCTTC

clone_size: NA
v_call: TRBV28
j_call: TRBJ1-2
d_call: NA
cdr3_aa: CASSRTGVYGYTF
cdr3_nt: TGTGCCAGCAGTCGGACCGGTGTCTATGGCTACACCTTC

clone_size: once
v_call: TRBV28
j_call: TRBJ2-7
d_call: NA
cdr3_aa: CASSHPIVYEQYF
cdr3_nt: TGTGCCAGCAGCCACCCGATTGTGTACGAGCAGTACTTC

clone_size: NA
v_call: TRBV28
j_call: TRBJ2-2
d_call: TRBD1
cdr3_aa: CASRSFPGGSDTGELFF
cdr3_nt: TGTGCCAGCAGATCTTTCCCAGGGGGCTCGGACACCGGGGAGCTGTTTTTT

clone_size: NA
v_call: TRBV11-2
j_call: TRBJ2-2
d_call: NA
cdr3_aa: CASSLKSPVRSLTGELFF
cdr3_nt: TGTGCCAGCAGCTTAAAGTCCCCGGTTCGTTCCCTGACCGGGGAGCTGTTTTTT